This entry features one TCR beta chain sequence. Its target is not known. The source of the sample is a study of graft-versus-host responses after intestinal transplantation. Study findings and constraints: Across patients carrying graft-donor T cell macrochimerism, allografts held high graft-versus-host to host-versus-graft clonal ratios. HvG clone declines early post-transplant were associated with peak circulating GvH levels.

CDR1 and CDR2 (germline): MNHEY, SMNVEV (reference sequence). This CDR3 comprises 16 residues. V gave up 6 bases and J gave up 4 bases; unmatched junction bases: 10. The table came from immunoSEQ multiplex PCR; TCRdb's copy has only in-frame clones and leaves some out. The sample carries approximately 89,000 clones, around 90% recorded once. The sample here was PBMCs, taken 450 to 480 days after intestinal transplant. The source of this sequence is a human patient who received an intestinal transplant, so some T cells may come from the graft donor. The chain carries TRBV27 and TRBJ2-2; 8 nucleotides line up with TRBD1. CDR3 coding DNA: TGTGCCAGCAGCCATTATCGGGACAGGTCCACCGGGGAGCTGTTTTTT. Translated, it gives CASSHYRDRSTGELFF.